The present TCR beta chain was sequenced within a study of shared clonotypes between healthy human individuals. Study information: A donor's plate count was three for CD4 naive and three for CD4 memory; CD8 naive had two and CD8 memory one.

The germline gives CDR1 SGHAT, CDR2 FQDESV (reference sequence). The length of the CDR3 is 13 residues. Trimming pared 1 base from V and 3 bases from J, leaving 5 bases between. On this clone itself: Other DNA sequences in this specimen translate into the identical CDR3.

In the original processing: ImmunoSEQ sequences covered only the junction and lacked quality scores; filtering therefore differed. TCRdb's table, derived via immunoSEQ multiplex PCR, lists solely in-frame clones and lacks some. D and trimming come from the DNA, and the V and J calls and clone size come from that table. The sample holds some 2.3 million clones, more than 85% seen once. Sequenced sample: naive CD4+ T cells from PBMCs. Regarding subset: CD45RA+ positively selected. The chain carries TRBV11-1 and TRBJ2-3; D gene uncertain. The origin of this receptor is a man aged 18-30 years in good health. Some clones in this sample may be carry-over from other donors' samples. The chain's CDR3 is CASSLERTDTQYF. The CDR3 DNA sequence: TGTGCCAGCAGCTTAGAAAGAACAGATACGCAGTATTTT.